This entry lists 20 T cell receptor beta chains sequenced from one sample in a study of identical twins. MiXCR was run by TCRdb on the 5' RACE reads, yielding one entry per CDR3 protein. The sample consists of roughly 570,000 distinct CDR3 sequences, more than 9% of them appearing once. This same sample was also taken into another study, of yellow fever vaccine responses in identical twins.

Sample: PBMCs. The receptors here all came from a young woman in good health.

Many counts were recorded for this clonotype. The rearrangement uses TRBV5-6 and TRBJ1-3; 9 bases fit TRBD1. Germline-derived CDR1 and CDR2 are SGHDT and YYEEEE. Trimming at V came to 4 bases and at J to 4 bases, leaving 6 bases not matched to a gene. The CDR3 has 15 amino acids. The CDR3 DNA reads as TGTGCCAGCAGCCCAACAGGGGGCGGCGGAAACACCATATATTTT. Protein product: CASSPTGGGGNTIYF.

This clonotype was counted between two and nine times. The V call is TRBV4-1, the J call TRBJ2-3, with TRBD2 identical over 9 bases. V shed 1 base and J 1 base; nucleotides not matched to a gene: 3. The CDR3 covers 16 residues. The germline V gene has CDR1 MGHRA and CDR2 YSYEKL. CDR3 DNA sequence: TGCGCCAGCAGCCAAGCGGCTAGCGGGGGCACAGATACGCAGTATTTT. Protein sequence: CASSQAASGGTDTQYF.

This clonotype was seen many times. The CDR3 is CASSLSASGGEKLFF. CDR3 in DNA: TGTGCCAGCAGTTTATCGGCCTCAGGGGGTGAAAAACTGTTTTTT. The chain uses TRBV28 and TRBJ1-4; 7 bases map to TRBD1. This CDR3 has 15 residues. Per germline, CDR1 MDHEN and CDR2 SYDVKM. V lost 1 base to trimming and J lost 7 bases; unmatched junction nucleotides: 6.

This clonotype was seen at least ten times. CDR3 protein: CASSSTGAGGANVLTF. The DNA of the CDR3 is TGTGCCAGCAGTTCGACAGGGGCAGGAGGGGCCAACGTCCTGACTTTC. This sequence joins TRBV28 and TRBJ2-6; TRBD1 matches at 8 bases. This CDR3 is built from 16 residues. CDR1 and CDR2 from the germline V gene are MDHEN and SYDVKM. Trimming removed 4 bases from V and 4 bases from J; junction bases left unmatched: 6.

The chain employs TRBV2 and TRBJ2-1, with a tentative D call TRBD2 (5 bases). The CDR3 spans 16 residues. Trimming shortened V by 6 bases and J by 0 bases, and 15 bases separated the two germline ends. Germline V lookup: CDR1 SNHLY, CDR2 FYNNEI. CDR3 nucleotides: TGTGCCAGCAGAAGGACTGATCTTAGCTCCTACAATGAGCAGTTCTTC. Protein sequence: CASRRTDLSSYNEQFF. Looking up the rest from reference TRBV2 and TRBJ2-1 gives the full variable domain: EPEVTQTPSHQVTQMGQEVILRCVPISNHLYFYWYRQILGQKVEFLVSFYNNEISEKSEIFDDQFSVERPDGSNFTLKIRSTKLEDSAMYFCASRRTDLSSYNEQFFGPGTRLTVL.

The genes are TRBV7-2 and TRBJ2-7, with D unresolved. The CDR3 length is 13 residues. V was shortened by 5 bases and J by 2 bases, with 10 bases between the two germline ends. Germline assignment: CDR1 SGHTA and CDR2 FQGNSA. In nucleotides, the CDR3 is TGTGCCAGCAGCGACGACGGAACCTACGAGCAGTACTTC. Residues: CASSDDGTYEQYF.

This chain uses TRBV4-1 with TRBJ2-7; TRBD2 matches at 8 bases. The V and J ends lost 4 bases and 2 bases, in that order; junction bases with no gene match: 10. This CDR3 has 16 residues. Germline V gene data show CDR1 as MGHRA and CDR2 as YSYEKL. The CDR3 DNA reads TGCGCCAGCAGCCCAATAGCACTAGCGGCAACCTACGAGCAGTACTTC. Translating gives CASSPIALAATYEQYF.

CDR3 in DNA: TGTGCCAGCCTGGCAGGGGGCCACAATGAGCAGTTCTTC. Protein product: CASLAGGHNEQFF. The chain couples TRBV7-9 to TRBJ2-1; 8 bases align to TRBD1. Losses at the gene ends were 8 bases for V and 5 bases for J; bases not matched to a gene: 5. There are 13 residues in the CDR3. Germline assignment: CDR1 SEHNR and CDR2 FQNEAQ (reference sequence).

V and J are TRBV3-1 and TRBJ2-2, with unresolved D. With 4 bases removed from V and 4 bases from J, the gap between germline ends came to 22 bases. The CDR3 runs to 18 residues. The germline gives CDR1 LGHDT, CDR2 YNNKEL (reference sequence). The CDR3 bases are TGTGCCAGCAGCCCCGCCGACTTCATAGCTGTTGTCACCGGGGAGCTGTTTTTT. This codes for CASSPADFIAVVTGELFF.

The CDR3 bases are TGTGCCAGCAGTGAAATGTCACCACTCACAGATACGCAGTATTTT. Translation: CASSEMSPLTDTQYF. V and J are TRBV2 and TRBJ2-3; D unclear. V gave up 2 bases and J gave up 2 bases, with 11 bases separating them. CDR3 length equals 15 residues. Germline CDR1 and CDR2: SNHLY and FYNNEI. The full variable domain, in which reference TRBV2 and TRBJ2-3 provide the parts outside the CDR3, is EPEVTQTPSHQVTQMGQEVILRCVPISNHLYFYWYRQILGQKVEFLVSFYNNEISEKSEIFDDQFSVERPDGSNFTLKIRSTKLEDSAMYFCASSEMSPLTDTQYFGPGTRLTVL.

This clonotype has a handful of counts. In nucleotides, the CDR3 is TGTGCCATCAGTATACAGGGGGACACAGATACGCAGTATTTT. Protein product: CAISIQGDTDTQYF. The V call is TRBV10-3, the J call TRBJ2-3; 8 positions agree with TRBD1. The CDR3 is 14 amino acids. V lost 5 bases to trimming and J lost 2 bases; unmatched junction nucleotides: 3. Germline V gene data show CDR1 as ENHRY and CDR2 as SYGVKD.

CDR3 coding DNA: TGTGCCAGCAGCTTAGCATCTGGGCTAACTAATGAAAAACTGTTTTTT. Residues: CASSLASGLTNEKLFF. This sequence joins TRBV7-8 and TRBJ1-4; D gene ambiguous. Trimming removed 0 bases from V and 1 base from J, with 9 bases in between. CDR1 SGHVS and CDR2 FQNEAQ come from the germline V gene. CDR3 size: 16 residues.

CDR3: CAWGAGRRGIGNVLTF. The CDR3 DNA follows: TGTGCCTGGGGTGCAGGACGGCGGGGGATCGGCAACGTCCTGACTTTC. This rearrangement joins TRBV30 to TRBJ2-6, with 7 nucleotides matching TRBD2. CDR3 size: 16 residues. The V gene's germline CDR1 is GTSNPN and CDR2 SVGIG (reference sequence). V lost 5 bases to trimming and J lost 9 bases; unmatched junction nucleotides: 16.

The CDR3 region is CASTLRRWNTEAFF. For the CDR3, the DNA is TGTGCCAGCACCCTGAGGCGGTGGAACACTGAAGCTTTCTTT. This chain joins TRBV9 and TRBJ1-1; D is ambiguous. This CDR3 is 14 amino acids long. V lost 6 bases, J lost 1 base, and 13 bases lay in between. CDR1 and CDR2 (germline): SGDLS, YYNGEE. Complete variable domain (other parts from reference TRBV9 and TRBJ1-1): DSGVTQTPKHLITATGQRVTLRCSPRSGDLSVYWYQQSLDQGLQFLIQYYNGEERAKGNILERFSAQQFPDLHSELNLSSLELGDSALYFCASTLRRWNTEAFFGQGTRLTVV.

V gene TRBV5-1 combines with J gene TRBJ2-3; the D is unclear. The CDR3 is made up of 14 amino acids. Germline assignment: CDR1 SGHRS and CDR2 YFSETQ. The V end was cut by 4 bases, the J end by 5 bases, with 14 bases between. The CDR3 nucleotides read TGCGCCAGCAGCCCCGGATCCCCCGTAGATACGCAGTATTTT. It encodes CASSPGSPVDTQYF. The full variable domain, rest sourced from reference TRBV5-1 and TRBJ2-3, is KAGVTQTPRYLIKTRGQQVTLSCSPISGHRSVSWYQQTPGQGLQFLFEYFSETQRNKGNFPGRFSGRQFSNSRSEMNVSTLELGDSALYLCASSPGSPVDTQYFGPGTRLTVL.

CDR3 nucleotide sequence: TGTGCCAGCAGGTCCCGGGACAGCCCATTTGAGCCCCAGCATTTT. This sequence encodes CASRSRDSPFEPQHF. The chain uses TRBV6-2 or TRBV6-3 and TRBJ1-5; the match to TRBD1 covers 7 bases. Germline V CDR1 and CDR2: MNHEY, SVGEGT. The CDR3 runs to 15 residues. V dropped 6 bases and J dropped 8; count of bases not matched to a gene: 13.

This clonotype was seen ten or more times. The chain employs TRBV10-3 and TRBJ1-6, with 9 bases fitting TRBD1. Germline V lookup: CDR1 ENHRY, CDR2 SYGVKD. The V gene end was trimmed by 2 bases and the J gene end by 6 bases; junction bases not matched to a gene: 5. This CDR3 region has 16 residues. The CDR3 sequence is CAISERGTGTNSPLHF. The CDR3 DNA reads TGTGCCATCAGTGAGCGTGGGACAGGGACTAATTCACCCCTCCACTTT.

In DNA, the CDR3 is TGCAGCGTGATACTTCACGTTTGGGAGAACACTGAAGCTTTCTTT. Residues: CSVILHVWENTEAFF. V gene TRBV29-1 combines with J gene TRBJ1-1; D is uncertain. Germline V gives CDR1 SQVTM, CDR2 ANQGSEA. This CDR3 contains 15 residues. Trimming pared 6 bases from V and 1 base from J, leaving 18 bases between. Full variable domain (remainder filled in from reference TRBV29-1 and TRBJ1-1): SAVISQKPSRDICQRGTSLTIQCQVDSQVTMMFWYRQQPGQSLTLIATANQGSEATYESGFVIDKFPISRPNLTFSTLTVSNMSPEDSSIYLCSVILHVWENTEAFFGQGTRLTVV.

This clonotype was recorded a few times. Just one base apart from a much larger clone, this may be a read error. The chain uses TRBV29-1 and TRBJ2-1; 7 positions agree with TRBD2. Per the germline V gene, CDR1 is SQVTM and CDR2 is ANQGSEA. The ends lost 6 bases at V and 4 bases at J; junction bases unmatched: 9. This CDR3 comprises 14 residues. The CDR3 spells CSVGGAGVYNEQFF. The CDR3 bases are TGCAGCGTCGGTGGGGCGGGGGTTTACAATGAGCAGTTCTTC.

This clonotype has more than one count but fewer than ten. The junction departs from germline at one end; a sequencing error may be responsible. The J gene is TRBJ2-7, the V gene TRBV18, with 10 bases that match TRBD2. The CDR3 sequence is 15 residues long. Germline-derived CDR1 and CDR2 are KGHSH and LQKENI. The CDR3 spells CANSPQRGGDYEQYF. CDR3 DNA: TGTGCCAACTCACCGCAGCGGGGGGGTGACTACGAGCAGTACTTC.